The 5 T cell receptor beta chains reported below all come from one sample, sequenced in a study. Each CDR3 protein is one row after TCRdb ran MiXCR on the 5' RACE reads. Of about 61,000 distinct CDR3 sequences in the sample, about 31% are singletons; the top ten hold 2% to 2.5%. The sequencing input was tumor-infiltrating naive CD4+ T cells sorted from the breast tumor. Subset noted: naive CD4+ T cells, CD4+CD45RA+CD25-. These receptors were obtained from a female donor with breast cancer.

The CDR3: CAWGKTLSGNTIYF. As DNA, the CDR3 is TGTGCCTGGGGAAAGACTCTCTCTGGAAACACCATATATTTT. This rearrangement joins TRBV30 to TRBJ1-3; D is unclear. The germline CDR1 and CDR2 sequences are GTSNPN and SVGIG (reference sequence). The CDR3 extends over 14 amino acids. The V end lost 5 bases, the J end lost 0 bases, and 11 bases lay between the germline ends. Combining the CDR3 with reference TRBV30 and TRBJ1-3 gives the whole variable domain SQTIHQWPATLVQPVGSPLSLECTVEGTSNPNLYWYRQAAGRGLQLLFYSVGIGQISSEVPQNLSASRPQDRQFILSSKKLLLSDSGFYLCAWGKTLSGNTIYFGEGSWLTVV.

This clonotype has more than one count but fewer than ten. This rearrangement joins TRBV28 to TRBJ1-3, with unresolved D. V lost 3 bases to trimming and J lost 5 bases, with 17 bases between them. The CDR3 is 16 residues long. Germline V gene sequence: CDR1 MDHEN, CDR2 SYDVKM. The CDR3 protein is CASSLGDKLPRNTIYF. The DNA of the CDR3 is TGTGCCAGCAGTTTGGGAGACAAGCTTCCTAGAAACACCATATATTTT.

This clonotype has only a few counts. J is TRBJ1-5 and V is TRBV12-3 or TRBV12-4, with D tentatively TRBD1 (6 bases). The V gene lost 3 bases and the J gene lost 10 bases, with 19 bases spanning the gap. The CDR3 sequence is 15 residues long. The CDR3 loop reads CASSFRSGVDEPQHF. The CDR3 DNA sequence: TGTGCCAGCAGTTTTCGGTCAGGGGTTGATGAACCCCAGCATTTT.

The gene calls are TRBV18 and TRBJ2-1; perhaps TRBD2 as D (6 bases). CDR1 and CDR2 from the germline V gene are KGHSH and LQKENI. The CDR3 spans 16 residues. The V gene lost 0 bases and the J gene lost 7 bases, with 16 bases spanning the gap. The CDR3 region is CASSPPGGKVGNEQFF. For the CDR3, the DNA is TGTGCCAGCTCACCACCAGGCGGGAAGGTAGGAAATGAGCAGTTCTTC.

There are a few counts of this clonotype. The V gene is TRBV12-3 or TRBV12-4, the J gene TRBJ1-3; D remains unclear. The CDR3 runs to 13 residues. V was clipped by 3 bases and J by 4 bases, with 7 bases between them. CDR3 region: CASSFLTGNTIYF. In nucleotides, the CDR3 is TGTGCCAGCAGTTTCCTTACCGGAAACACCATATATTTT.